The 30 T cell receptor beta chains given below trace back to one sample, sequenced in a study of human T cells and chemical hapten exposure. From the RACE reads, TCRdb called clonotypes with MiXCR, one entry per CDR3 protein. The data hold 350,000 to 400,000 distinct CDR3 sequences, with about 6% observed a single time. As to time point: patch test 2, 6 weeks after DPC sensitization. This sample's treatment: therapeutic diphenylcyclopropenone sensitization with weekly scalp DPC. The sample was whole blood, taken in connection with sensitization to the hapten diphenylcyclopropenone (DPC). The receptors come from a woman between 18 and 29 years old with alopecia areata. Some clones in this sample may be carry-over from other donors' samples.

The chain uses TRBV9 and TRBJ2-2; 7 nucleotides agree with TRBD2. This CDR3 has 15 residues. Germline-derived CDR1 and CDR2 are SGDLS and YYNGEE. V trimming: 0 bases; J trimming: 3 bases; junction bases outside the gene matches: 2. The CDR3 DNA follows: TGTGCCAGCAGCGTAGGACTAGCCGACACCGGGGAGCTGTTTTTT. Translated, it gives CASSVGLADTGELFF.

The J gene is TRBJ2-2, the V gene TRBV24-1, with D possibly matching TRBD1 (6 bases). The V end lost 4 bases, the J end lost 3 bases, and 14 bases lay between the germline ends. There are 16 residues in the CDR3. The germline V gene encodes CDR1 KGHDR and CDR2 SFDVKD. CDR3 region: CATSDTDSYYTGELFF. As DNA, the CDR3 is TGTGCCACCAGTGACACGGACAGCTATTACACCGGGGAGCTGTTTTTT.

Ten or more counts support this clonotype. The gene calls are TRBV5-1 and TRBJ2-5; TRBD2 might be the D (5 bases). CDR1 is SGHRS, CDR2 YFSETQ, per germline. This CDR3 is built from 13 residues. The ends were cut back, 10 bases at V and 0 bases at J, with 13 bases in the middle. The CDR3 reads CAAGDGNQETQYF. The CDR3, as DNA: TGCGCCGCCGGAGACGGGAACCAAGAGACCCAGTACTTC.

This clonotype showed up just a few times. This chain uses TRBV25-1 with TRBJ1-2, with 8 bases aligning to TRBD1. Per the germline V gene, CDR1 is MGHDK and CDR2 is SYGVNS. The CDR3 runs 14 residues. V lost 3 bases, J lost 4 bases, and 4 bases stayed unmatched. The CDR3 coding sequence is TGTGCCAGCAGTGAGACAGGGGTTGGCTATGGCTACACCTTC. Protein: CASSETGVGYGYTF.

This clonotype was seen more than once but under ten times. The chain is built from TRBV12-3 or TRBV12-4 and TRBJ2-2; possibly TRBD1 for D (6 bases). V was cut by 4 bases and J by 4 bases, with 10 bases left in between. The CDR3 sequence is 14 residues long. CDR3 protein: CASSWQGTTGELFF. For the CDR3, the DNA is TGTGCCAGCAGTTGGCAGGGGACCACCGGGGAGCTGTTTTTT.

The rearrangement uses TRBV6-1 and TRBJ1-1, with a tentative D call TRBD1 (6 bases). Trimming removed 6 bases from V and 5 bases from J, with 22 bases in between. Germline V gives CDR1 MNHNS, CDR2 SASEGT. The CDR3 contains 16 residues. The chain's CDR3 is CASRRGNSGVWTEAFF. CDR3 nucleotide sequence: TGTGCCAGCAGAAGAGGAAACTCAGGGGTTTGGACTGAAGCTTTCTTT.

The chain carries TRBV9 and TRBJ2-4, with 8 positions matching TRBD2. The CDR3 totals 14 residues. The J segment lost 7 bases and the V segment lost 0 bases, leaving 3 bases of the junction unmatched. Germline values: CDR1 SGDLS, CDR2 YYNGEE. Here the CDR3 DNA reads TGTGCCAGCAGCGTAGGTAGCGGGGTGAACATTCAGTACTTC. Its translation is CASSVGSGVNIQYF.

This clonotype appeared many times. The chain joins TRBV7-2 to TRBJ1-1; D is ambiguous. Germline assignment: CDR1 SGHTA and CDR2 FQGNSA. The CDR3 has 14 amino acids. V lost 1 base and J lost 1, with 7 bases in between. CDR3 nucleotide sequence: TGTGCCAGCAGCTTAGATGGGTGGAACACTGAAGCTTTCTTT. Its translation: CASSLDGWNTEAFF. Full variable domain (remainder filled in from reference TRBV7-2 and TRBJ1-1): GAGVSQSPSNKVTEKGKDVELRCDPISGHTALYWYRQSLGQGLEFLIYFQGNSAPDKSGLPSDRFSAERTGGSVSTLTIQRTQQEDSAVYLCASSLDGWNTEAFFGQGTRLTVV.

This chain joins TRBV20-1 and TRBJ2-7; the match to TRBD1 covers 7 bases. The CDR3 totals 14 residues. Germline values: CDR1 DFQATT, CDR2 SNEGSKA (reference sequence). J gave up 2 bases and V 1 base, and 5 bases lay outside the gene matches. CDR3 in DNA: TGCAGTGCTAGAGGTGGCCAGGGGGCCTACGAGCAGTACTTC. Amino acid sequence: CSARGGQGAYEQYF.

There are a few counts of this clonotype. This sequence joins TRBV2 and TRBJ2-3; the match to TRBD2 covers 8 bases. In germline, CDR1 is SNHLY, CDR2 FYNNEI. The CDR3 totals 15 residues. Trimming removed 7 bases from V and 4 bases from J; junction bases left unmatched: 10. The CDR3 DNA sequence: TGTGCCAGCATTCAGGGCGGGAGGTCGGCAGATACGCAGTATTTT. Its protein is CASIQGGRSADTQYF.

This clonotype showed up just a few times. The J gene is TRBJ2-2, the V gene TRBV5-4; the match to TRBD2 covers 11 bases. With 3 bases clipped from V and 5 bases from J, the junction kept 6 bases outside the gene matches. The germline V gene encodes CDR1 SGHNT and CDR2 YYREEE (reference sequence). CDR3 length: 16 residues. Here the CDR3 DNA reads TGTGCCAGCAGCTCTCGTAGCGGGGGGGCAACCGGGGAGCTGTTTTTT. It codes for CASSSRSGGATGELFF.

This clonotype occurred a few times. The chain couples TRBV20-1 to TRBJ2-4; D unresolved. CDR1 DFQATT and CDR2 SNEGSKA come from the germline V gene (reference sequence). Trimming removed 3 bases at V and 0 bases at J, with 3 bases between. The CDR3 is made up of 12 amino acids. The CDR3 coding sequence is TGCAGTGCTAGTCTAGCCAAAAACATTCAGTACTTC. Its protein product is CSASLAKNIQYF.

This clonotype has more than one count but fewer than ten. The rearrangement links TRBV6-6 to TRBJ1-1; D is undetermined. The ends were cut back, 0 bases at V and 1 base at J, with 12 bases in the middle. Germline lookup yields CDR1 MNHNY and CDR2 SVGAGI (reference sequence). CDR3 length equals 16 residues. This CDR3 is CASSYSGGNRNTEAFF. In DNA, the CDR3 is TGTGCCAGCAGTTACTCTGGAGGGAATCGGAACACTGAAGCTTTCTTT.

This clonotype was found a few times. This chain joins TRBV6-5 and TRBJ2-1; 9 bases are shared with TRBD2. The CDR3 length is 16 residues. Germline trimming cut 6 bases from V and 0 bases from J; bases unmatched to any gene: 6. Germline CDR1 MNHEY, CDR2 SVGAGI. The CDR3 is CASRRGGTASYNEQFF. The CDR3 DNA follows: TGTGCCAGCAGGCGGGGGGGGACCGCCTCCTACAATGAGCAGTTCTTC.

This clonotype was seen a few times. This chain joins TRBV2 and TRBJ1-1, with D uncertain. V was trimmed by 7 bases and J by 3 bases, leaving 15 bases between them. This CDR3 is 14 amino acids long. In germline, CDR1 is SNHLY, CDR2 FYNNEI. As DNA, the CDR3 is TGTGCCAGCACCCGAGATCGAGCCGACACTGAAGCTTTCTTT. Protein sequence: CASTRDRADTEAFF. Full variable domain (rest looked up from reference TRBV2 and TRBJ1-1): EPEVTQTPSHQVTQMGQEVILRCVPISNHLYFYWYRQILGQKVEFLVSFYNNEISEKSEIFDDQFSVERPDGSNFTLKIRSTKLEDSAMYFCASTRDRADTEAFFGQGTRLTVV.

In this sample, this clonotype turned up a few times. This chain connects TRBV20-1 to TRBJ2-7, with D possibly TRBD2 on 5 matching bases. Trimming took off 5 bases at V and 3 bases at J, with 17 bases between the two ends. In germline, CDR1 is DFQATT, CDR2 SNEGSKA (reference sequence). The CDR3 length is 14 residues. The CDR3 sequence is CSASSTNKNYEQYF. CDR3 sequence (DNA): TGCAGTGCTTCTAGCACAAACAAGAACTACGAGCAGTACTTC.

The chain links TRBV14 to TRBJ1-1; 9 positions match TRBD1. V lost 2 bases, J lost 0 bases, and 10 bases stayed unmatched. The germline CDR1 and CDR2 sequences are SGHDN and FVKESK. There are 18 residues in the CDR3. The CDR3 here is CASSQWGGTGSMNTEAFF. CDR3 nucleotide sequence: TGTGCCAGCAGCCAATGGGGGGGGACAGGGTCTATGAACACTGAAGCTTTCTTT.

This clonotype was observed many times. CDR3 sequence (DNA): TGTGCCAGCAGTTCCTCGGCAGGGCCCTACGAGCAGTACTTC. This gives the protein CASSSSAGPYEQYF. V is TRBV6-5 and J is TRBJ2-7; D perhaps matches TRBD1 (5 bases). The CDR3 length is 14 residues. Germline V gene sequence: CDR1 MNHEY, CDR2 SVGAGI. Trimming left V 4 bases short and J 2 bases short, with 12 bases between.

The rearrangement links TRBV3-1 to TRBJ1-3, with unresolved D. CDR3 length: 16 residues. V dropped 6 bases and J dropped 1 base, with 16 bases sitting between them. Germline CDR1 is LGHDT and CDR2 is YNNKEL (reference sequence). As DNA, the CDR3 is TGTGCCAGCAGACCCGGTTACCAGAGGTCTGGAAACACCATATATTTT. Translation gives CASRPGYQRSGNTIYF.

This clonotype occurred a few times. The rearrangement links TRBV6-5 to TRBJ2-1; no clear D. Between the trimmed V and J ends, which lost 6 bases and 5 bases, there was a span of 5 bases. CDR1 is MNHEY, CDR2 SVGAGI, per germline. The CDR3 runs 11 residues. In DNA form, the CDR3 reads TGTGCCAGCAGACGGGACAATGAGCAGTTCTTC. Protein: CASRRDNEQFF.

This clonotype was observed at least ten times. This sequence joins TRBV9 and TRBJ2-3; unclear D gene. Trimming shortened V by 2 bases and J by 3 bases, and 7 bases separated the two germline ends. The germline V gene encodes CDR1 SGDLS and CDR2 YYNGEE. The CDR3 is 13 residues long. The CDR3 DNA sequence: TGTGCCAGCAGCGTGACCGGAACAGATACGCAGTATTTT. Translated: CASSVTGTDTQYF.

Many counts were recorded for this clonotype. The chain is built from TRBV12-3 or TRBV12-4 and TRBJ1-2; D is ambiguous. V lost 3 bases and J 4 bases, leaving 9 bases between the germline ends. The CDR3 is 13 amino acids. CDR3 residues: CASSFLSGYGYTF. The CDR3 DNA sequence: TGTGCCAGCAGTTTTCTTTCGGGCTATGGCTACACCTTC.

The gene calls are TRBV9 and TRBJ2-7; 8 nucleotides match TRBD2. This CDR3 spans 14 amino acids. The germline gives CDR1 SGDLS, CDR2 YYNGEE. The junction had 4 bases not matched to a gene; V was cut back by 2 bases and J by 3 bases. The CDR3 DNA reads TGTGCCAGCAGCGTGGGGACTAGTAACTACGAGCAGTACTTC. As protein: CASSVGTSNYEQYF.

This clonotype was found many times. The chain links TRBV18 to TRBJ1-1; D remains unclear. The V end lost 4 bases, the J end lost 0 bases, and 12 bases lay between the germline ends. Looked up from germline, CDR1 is KGHSH and CDR2 is LQKENI. This CDR3 comprises 15 residues. Written as DNA, the CDR3 is TGTGCCAGCTCACTATGGGAGATCATGAACACTGAAGCTTTCTTT. Encoded protein: CASSLWEIMNTEAFF.

In its sample, this clonotype was seen many times. J is TRBJ1-6 and V is TRBV5-1; D is undetermined. V shed 0 bases and J shed 2 bases, with 9 bases lying between them. The CDR3 length is 16 residues. Germline CDR1 reads SGHRS; CDR2 reads YFSETQ. CDR3 DNA: TGCGCCAGCAGCTTGGAAGGACTGACCTATAATTCACCCCTCCACTTT. Protein product: CASSLEGLTYNSPLHF. Using reference TRBV5-1 and TRBJ1-6 for the parts outside the CDR3, the full variable domain is KAGVTQTPRYLIKTRGQQVTLSCSPISGHRSVSWYQQTPGQGLQFLFEYFSETQRNKGNFPGRFSGRQFSNSRSEMNVSTLELGDSALYLCASSLEGLTYNSPLHFGNGTRLTVT.

This clonotype was recorded at least ten times. The chain is built from TRBV20-1 and TRBJ1-2; D is undetermined. With 1 base removed from V and 4 bases from J, the gap between germline ends came to 13 bases. CDR1 is DFQATT and CDR2 is SNEGSKA in the germline V gene (reference sequence). The CDR3 consists of 14 residues. Here the CDR3 reads CSARVRWAAYGYTF. The CDR3, as DNA: TGCAGTGCTAGAGTGAGGTGGGCAGCCTATGGCTACACCTTC.

This clonotype was seen a few times. The rearrangement uses TRBV29-1 and TRBJ2-1, with 10 nucleotides matching TRBD1. The J segment lost 8 bases and the V segment lost 4 bases, leaving 11 bases of the junction unmatched. This CDR3 contains 15 residues. Germline lookup yields CDR1 SQVTM and CDR2 ANQGSEA. In DNA form, the CDR3 reads TGCAGCGTTGCTCCGGACAGGGGGAGATTGGATGAGCAGTTCTTC. Protein sequence: CSVAPDRGRLDEQFF.

The rearrangement joins TRBV3-1 to TRBJ1-1; 8 bases align to TRBD1. V lost 4 bases and J lost 0; bases outside the gene matches: 4. Germline CDR1 is LGHDT and CDR2 is YNNKEL (reference sequence). This CDR3 comprises 15 residues. This CDR3 is CASSRRDRLNTEAFF. CDR3 DNA sequence: TGTGCCAGCAGCCGCCGGGACAGGCTGAACACTGAAGCTTTCTTT.

The sample holds a few counts of this clonotype. The rearrangement joins TRBV6-5 to TRBJ2-7; a possible D gene is TRBD2 (5 bases). The germline V and J ends were trimmed by 4 bases and 0 bases, with 10 bases remaining between them. This CDR3 has 14 amino acids. The germline V gene has CDR1 MNHEY and CDR2 SVGAGI. The chain's CDR3 is CASSSGISSYEQYF. The DNA of the CDR3 is TGTGCCAGCAGTTCGGGGATTAGCTCCTACGAGCAGTACTTC.

This clonotype was found many times. The chain joins TRBV10-3 to TRBJ1-3; D unclear. This CDR3 is 15 amino acids long. V dropped 3 bases and J dropped 0 bases, with 9 bases sitting between them. In germline, CDR1 is ENHRY, CDR2 SYGVKD. The CDR3 coding sequence is TGTGCCATCAGTGAAGCGAACCTCTCTGGAAACACCATATATTTT. It yields the protein CAISEANLSGNTIYF.